This TCR beta chain comes out of a study of blood T cells in healthy people across ages. Whole-study context: About one barcoded TCR beta cDNA was captured per two T cells.

Combining a sample-barcoded 5' primer with a J-beta primer mix, a second PCR ran for roughly 7 to 12 cycles. MiXCR, run by TCRdb on the 5' RACE reads, gives a single entry per CDR3 protein. The sample includes hundreds of thousands of distinct CDR3 sequences, around 24% seen only once; the top ten take around 2.9%. The CDR3 contains 15 residues. Trimming at V came to 6 bases and at J to 0 bases, leaving 5 bases not matched to a gene. CDR1 and CDR2 (germline): SGHTA, FQGNSA. Concerning this clonotype itself: The antigen remains undetermined.

General study points: Bulk PBMC profiling left naive and antigen-experienced comparisons inconclusive.

The amount of total RNA extracted per sample was at least 5.5 micrograms. The data were also submitted as part of a second study, on T cells of mothers and their children.

The origin of this receptor is a boy younger than 18 in good health. The chain carries TRBV7-2 and TRBJ2-1; TRBD2 agrees at 7 bases. Specimen: blood. The CDR3 sequence: CASSYSGPSYNEQFF. The CDR3 nucleotides read TGTGCCAGCAGTTATAGCGGGCCCTCCTACAATGAGCAGTTCTTC.